This T cell receptor (beta chain) was captured by sequencing in a study of T cell responses to AZD1222 COVID-19 vaccine. Study-wide results and limits: Spike-specific TCR breadth and depth rose after two AZD1222 doses. Donors were mostly white British, more females; clonal diversity possibly underestimated. Unmutated variant regions are reportedly targeted by nearly half of spike-specific TCRs. Dominant CD4 TCR responses targeted spike regions 160-218 and 743-854.

Generated by immunoSEQ multiplex PCR, the TCRdb table keeps only in-frame clones and is missing some. The table lists some 130,000 clones, more than 80% of them singletons. Notes on this clone: The antigen remains undetermined. This same CDR3 is encoded by further DNA sequences in the sample.

This CDR3 has 14 amino acids. Germline loops: CDR1 MNHEY, CDR2 SVGAGI. With V trimmed by 4 bases and J by 7 bases, 5 bases remained unmatched. The receptor comes from an adult in good health. V is TRBV6-5 and J is TRBJ1-5; 9 positions agree with TRBD1. The sequenced sample was peripheral blood, obtained on day 0 of AZD1222 vaccination. DNA of the CDR3: TGTGCCAGCAGTTTGGACAGGGGTAGACAGCCCCAGCATTTT. Its translation is CASSLDRGRQPQHF.